Reported below is one TCR beta chain. The antigen is undetermined. This entry is derived from a study of T cells after yellow fever vaccination. Findings and caveats of the study: A small proportion of clonotypes was detected in both the CD4 and CD8 compartments. Reappearing after the booster were most of the clones from primary vaccination (roughly 95% CD4, 75% to 90% CD8).

5'RACE template switching added a universal primer site and UMIs to TCR cDNA. TCRdb passed the 5' RACE reads through MiXCR, listing each CDR3 protein once. This sample has about 340,000 distinct CDR3 sequences, with about an eighth found just once. CDR1 SGHRS and CDR2 YFSETQ come from the germline V gene. Trimming stripped 0 bases from V and 5 bases from J, with 10 bases between. The CDR3 is 14 residues long. This clonotype was sampled from a young man who received the YFV17D yellow fever vaccine. The source was CD4+ T cells sorted from PBMCs, collected 15 days after the yellow fever booster vaccination. The chain is built from TRBV5-1 and TRBJ2-3; tentative D call: TRBD1 (5 bases). CDR3 protein: CASSLAPGLDTQYF. CDR3 nucleotide sequence: TGCGCCAGCAGCTTGGCCCCAGGGCTAGATACGCAGTATTTT.